These 29 T cell receptor beta chains came from one sample sequenced in a study of T cells in Graves' hyperthyroidism and ophthalmopathy. The CDR3 regions of TCR beta were amplified from RNA transcripts. Primed by the HTBI set, a first-round RT-PCR was run on the TCR CDR3. TCRdb reprocessed the multiplex PCR reads with MiXCR, giving one entry per CDR3 protein. The sample lists fewer than 800,000 distinct CDR3 sequences, around 15% occurring once. The sequencing input was blood. These receptors all stem from a man between 18 and 35 years old with Graves' hyperthyroidism.

This clonotype was detected only a few times. V is TRBV5-6 and J is TRBJ2-1; D perhaps matches TRBD1 (6 bases). The germline V gene has CDR1 SGHDT and CDR2 YYEEEE. CDR3 size: 16 residues. V was cut by 0 bases and J by 2 bases, with 12 bases left in between. CDR3 DNA: TGTGCCAGCAGCTTGGTTGTTCAGGGGACCTACAATGAGCAGTTCTTC. It specifies CASSLVVQGTYNEQFF. The full variable domain, in which reference TRBV5-6 and TRBJ2-1 provide the parts outside the CDR3, is DAGVTQSPTHLIKTRGQQVTLRCSPKSGHDTVSWYQQALGQGPQFIFQYYEEEERQRGNFPDRFSGHQFPNYSSELNVNALLLGDSALYLCASSLVVQGTYNEQFFGPGTRLTVL.

This clonotype appeared a few times. V usage is TRBV30 and J usage is TRBJ2-4, with 11 positions matching TRBD1. CDR3 length equals 12 residues. The germline gives CDR1 GTSNPN, CDR2 SVGIG (reference sequence). Germline trimming cut 5 bases from V and 10 bases from J; bases unmatched to any gene: 4. The CDR3 DNA reads TGTGCCTGGGGAGGGACAGGGGGGATTCAGTACTTC. Its protein is CAWGGTGGIQYF.

This clonotype showed up many times. The CDR3 nucleotides are TGTGCCAGCAGCCCGACTAGCGGGAGTCTCATTCAGTACTTC. It yields the protein CASSPTSGSLIQYF. V usage is TRBV7-8 and J usage is TRBJ2-4, with 12 bases aligning to TRBD2. The length of the CDR3 is 14 residues. Germline CDR1 SGHVS, CDR2 FQNEAQ. V was pared by 5 bases and J by 9 bases, with 5 bases of the junction left unmatched.

This clonotype showed up many times. The chain links TRBV30 to TRBJ2-3; 7 bases fit TRBD1. With V trimmed by 3 bases and J by 4 bases, 7 bases remained unmatched. The germline V gene has CDR1 GTSNPN and CDR2 SVGIG (reference sequence). The CDR3 consists of 14 residues. CDR3 sequence: CAWRRGGFSDTQYF. For the CDR3, the DNA is TGTGCCTGGAGGCGAGGGGGCTTCTCAGATACGCAGTATTTT.

This clonotype was observed a few times. This chain uses TRBV7-9 with TRBJ2-1; 9 nucleotides line up with TRBD1. J was trimmed by 2 bases and V by 5 bases; bases with no gene match: 4. The germline CDR1 and CDR2 sequences are SEHNR and FQNEAQ (reference sequence). The CDR3 contains 15 residues. CDR3 amino acids: CASSARQGAYNEQFF. CDR3 coding DNA: TGTGCCAGCAGCGCCCGACAGGGGGCCTACAATGAGCAGTTCTTC.

This clonotype was seen ten or more times. V and J are TRBV12-3 or TRBV12-4 and TRBJ2-7, with unresolved D. This CDR3 has 14 residues. The germline V and J ends were trimmed by 2 bases and 0 bases, with 8 bases remaining between them. In nucleotides, the CDR3 is TGTGCCAGCAGTTTAAGCAGGTTCTCCTACGAGCAGTACTTC. It yields the protein CASSLSRFSYEQYF.

There are a few counts of this clonotype. The J gene is TRBJ2-2, the V gene TRBV24-1; 7 nucleotides align to TRBD2. Germline loops: CDR1 KGHDR, CDR2 SFDVKD. V trimming: 7 bases; J trimming: 3 bases; junction bases outside the gene matches: 1. The CDR3 spans 13 residues. The CDR3 region has the DNA TGTGCCACCAGACGGGGGGACACCGGGGAGCTGTTTTTT. It is translated as CATRRGDTGELFF.

In regard to this clonotype: It may be a read error: a sequence one base away is much more abundant. The chain combines TRBV2 with TRBJ2-1; TRBD2 might be the D (5 bases). The CDR3 covers 15 residues. V lost 7 bases and J 11 bases, leaving 24 bases between the germline ends. Germline assignment: CDR1 SNHLY and CDR2 FYNNEI. As DNA, the CDR3 is TGTGCCAGCACCCGTAGAGAGCCCCGGAGGAATAAGCAGTTCTTC. It is translated as CASTRREPRRNKQFF.

The chain couples TRBV2 to TRBJ1-1; D not certain. With 7 bases removed from V and 0 bases from J, the gap between germline ends came to 9 bases. CDR1 and CDR2 from the germline V gene are SNHLY and FYNNEI. CDR3 length equals 13 residues. As DNA, the CDR3 is TGTGCCAGCATGTCCGTGATGAACACTGAAGCTTTCTTT. Protein product: CASMSVMNTEAFF.

This clonotype was found a few times. The rearrangement links TRBV5-1 to TRBJ2-1; the D call may be TRBD1 or TRBD2 (6 bases each). This CDR3 region has 15 residues. V was pared by 7 bases and J by 2 bases, with 16 bases between. CDR1 is SGHRS, CDR2 YFSETQ, per germline. DNA for the CDR3: TGCGCCAGCGGCAAGCTAGGGGGGACCTACAATGAGCAGTTCTTC. Amino acid sequence: CASGKLGGTYNEQFF.

The rearrangement links TRBV5-1 to TRBJ2-3; 12 bases are a match to TRBD2. Trimming at V came to 6 bases and at J to 6 bases, leaving 8 bases not matched to a gene. CDR3 length: 15 amino acids. Per the germline V gene, CDR1 is SGHRS and CDR2 is YFSETQ. CDR3 sequence: CASTTLAGGPDTQYF. The CDR3 coding sequence is TGCGCCAGCACAACACTAGCGGGAGGACCCGATACGCAGTATTTT.

This chain connects TRBV6-6 to TRBJ1-2; a weak D match, TRBD1 (5 bases). The ends were cut back, 0 bases at V and 2 bases at J, with 10 bases in the middle. CDR3 length: 15 residues. Germline V gene sequence: CDR1 MNHNY, CDR2 SVGAGI (reference sequence). CDR3 coding DNA: TGTGCCAGCAGTTACTCGACAGACTCCAACTATGGCTACACCTTC. Translation: CASSYSTDSNYGYTF.

Only a few counts were recorded for this clonotype. V and J are TRBV19 and TRBJ2-2; TRBD2 aligns across 11 bases. With V trimmed by 4 bases and J by 3 bases, 4 bases remained unmatched. The V gene's germline CDR1 is LNHDA and CDR2 SQIVND (reference sequence). The CDR3 has 16 residues. The CDR3 loop is CASSNSGRAYTGELFF. CDR3 bases: TGTGCCAGTAGTAATAGCGGGAGGGCCTACACCGGGGAGCTGTTTTTT. Filled out from reference TRBV19 and TRBJ2-2, the complete variable domain reads DGGITQSPKYLFRKEGQNVTLSCEQNLNHDAMYWYRQDPGQGLRLIYYSQIVNDFQKGDIAEGYSVSREKKESFPLTVTSAQKNPTAFYLCASSNSGRAYTGELFFGEGSRLTVL.

This clonotype was picked up a small number of times. The chain joins TRBV20-1 to TRBJ2-5; D perhaps matches TRBD1 (5 bases). This CDR3 spans 14 amino acids. Trimming shortened V by 6 bases and J by 2 bases, and 16 bases separated the two germline ends. Germline lookup yields CDR1 DFQATT and CDR2 SNEGSKA (reference sequence). DNA of the CDR3: TGCAGTGCCCCGCGCAACCGACAGCAAGAGACCCAGTACTTC. Protein: CSAPRNRQQETQYF.

A remark on this clonotype: A much larger clone sits a single nucleotide away, making a read error possible. This chain uses TRBV20-1 with TRBJ2-7, with TRBD1 matching 8 bases. The V gene's germline CDR1 is DFQATT and CDR2 SNEGSKA (reference sequence). J lost 5 bases, V lost 5 bases, and 5 bases had no gene match. The CDR3 has 12 amino acids. CDR3 sequence (DNA): TGCAGTGCTCGCAGGGGGCTGGACGAGCAGTACTTC. Its translation is CSARRGLDEQYF.

At least ten counts were recorded for this clonotype. V and J are TRBV18 and TRBJ1-1; D unclear. CDR1 KGHSH and CDR2 LQKENI come from the germline V gene. The CDR3 contains 15 residues. The V end was cut by 2 bases, the J end by 1 base, with 11 bases between. The DNA for the CDR3 is TGTGCCAGCTCACCAAATGGCATTCCGAACACTGAAGCTTTCTTT. Its translation is CASSPNGIPNTEAFF.

In its sample, this clonotype was seen many times. J is TRBJ2-4 and V is TRBV28; possibly TRBD2 for D (6 bases). Trimming stripped 3 bases from V and 2 bases from J, with 8 bases between. The germline CDR1 and CDR2 sequences are MDHEN and SYDVKM. This CDR3 is 14 amino acids long. This CDR3 reads CASSLGGTKNIQYF. Written as DNA, the CDR3 is TGTGCCAGCAGTTTGGGCGGGACCAAAAACATTCAGTACTTC.

This clonotype was observed a handful of times. The V and J genes are TRBV6-8 and TRBJ2-1, with TRBD2 matching 8 bases. V lost 0 bases and J lost 4; bases outside the gene matches: 8. Germline V CDR1 and CDR2: MNHGY, SAAAGT. This CDR3 has 17 amino acids. In nucleotides, the CDR3 is TGTGCCAGCAGTTACTCGAGGGCTAGCGGGCCGTACAATGAGCAGTTCTTC. Protein: CASSYSRASGPYNEQFF.

The V call is TRBV19, the J call TRBJ2-2; 11 bases are a match to TRBD2. After removal of 5 bases from V and 7 bases from J, the junction contained 3 bases not matched to a gene. The CDR3 consists of 14 residues. Looked up from germline, CDR1 is LNHDA and CDR2 is SQIVND (reference sequence). In DNA, the CDR3 is TGTGCCAGTAGTGTACTAGCGGGAGACGGGGAGCTGTTTTTT. The encoded protein is CASSVLAGDGELFF. Full variable domain (rest looked up from reference TRBV19 and TRBJ2-2): DGGITQSPKYLFRKEGQNVTLSCEQNLNHDAMYWYRQDPGQGLRLIYYSQIVNDFQKGDIAEGYSVSREKKESFPLTVTSAQKNPTAFYLCASSVLAGDGELFFGEGSRLTVL.

This sequence joins TRBV3-1 and TRBJ2-7, with a weak D call TRBD1 (5 bases). CDR3 length: 15 residues. The V gene lost 1 base and the J gene lost 4 bases, with 14 bases spanning the gap. Germline CDR1 is LGHDT and CDR2 is YNNKEL (reference sequence). The CDR3 sequence: CASSQVPQGGYEQYF. In DNA form, the CDR3 reads TGTGCCAGCAGCCAAGTACCCCAGGGCGGATACGAGCAGTACTTC.

This clonotype was seen at least ten times. The V and J genes are TRBV11-2 and TRBJ2-1; no reliable D call. Deletions cut 5 bases from V and 7 bases from J, with 15 bases between. CDR3 length: 14 amino acids. CDR1 is SGHAT, CDR2 FQNNGV, per germline. For the CDR3, the DNA is TGTGCCAGCAGCACACCGGACGACCAAAATGAGCAGTTCTTC. Its protein product is CASSTPDDQNEQFF.

The sample holds many counts of this clonotype. This CDR3 is CASSYLGLAGARISYNEQFF. CDR3 nucleotides: TGTGCCAGCAGTTACCTGGGACTAGCGGGGGCCCGGATTTCCTACAATGAGCAGTTCTTC. The V gene is TRBV6-2 or TRBV6-3, the J gene TRBJ2-1; 14 nucleotides line up with TRBD2. CDR1 MNHEY and CDR2 SVGEGT come from the germline V gene. The CDR3 extends over 20 amino acids. V dropped 2 bases and J dropped 1; count of bases not matched to a gene: 10.

The sample holds a few counts of this clonotype. The chain uses TRBV29-1 and TRBJ2-1, with 8 bases identical to TRBD1. Trimming removed 1 base from V and 6 bases from J; junction bases left unmatched: 11. The CDR3 runs 16 residues. Germline CDR1 is SQVTM and CDR2 is ANQGSEA. The chain's CDR3 is CSVEVRGQGSGNEQFF. The CDR3 nucleotides read TGCAGCGTTGAAGTAAGAGGACAGGGTTCAGGCAATGAGCAGTTCTTC.

V is TRBV7-3 and J is TRBJ2-2; 7 bases agree with TRBD1. CDR3 size: 13 residues. The V and J ends lost 5 bases and 6 bases, in that order; junction bases with no gene match: 3. Germline V gene lookup returns CDR1 SGHTA and CDR2 FQGTGA. The CDR3: CASSRQGAGELFF. CDR3 coding DNA: TGTGCCAGCAGCAGACAGGGTGCCGGGGAGCTGTTTTTT.

This clonotype was counted at least ten times. J is TRBJ2-7 and V is TRBV2; D is undetermined. This CDR3 has 12 residues. CDR1 and CDR2 from the germline V gene are SNHLY and FYNNEI. Trimming removed 0 bases at V and 8 bases at J, with 8 bases between. The CDR3: CASSEALRKQYF. DNA for the CDR3: TGTGCCAGCAGTGAAGCGCTTCGAAAGCAGTACTTC.

The V and J genes are TRBV7-9 and TRBJ1-1; 9 bases align to TRBD1. Per the germline V gene, CDR1 is SEHNR and CDR2 is FQNEAQ (reference sequence). This CDR3 has 17 amino acids. The junction had 15 bases not matched to a gene; V was cut back by 4 bases and J by 6 bases. CDR3 nucleotide sequence: TGTGCCAGCAGCTCTCCGGGGACAGGGCCCGATGTGGCTGAAGCTTTCTTT. Its translation is CASSSPGTGPDVAEAFF.

This clonotype showed up many times. The chain recombines TRBV12-3 or TRBV12-4 with TRBJ2-5; D is perhaps TRBD1 (6 bases). V was shortened by 5 bases and J by 7 bases, with 14 bases between the two germline ends. The CDR3 has 13 amino acids. The CDR3 region is CASSPDSRGTQYF. Here the CDR3 DNA reads TGTGCCAGCAGTCCGGATAGCAGGGGGACCCAGTACTTC.

This clonotype was seen just once. The gene calls are TRBV20-1 and TRBJ2-1; 8 bases agree with TRBD2. J gave up 13 bases and V 1 base, and 6 bases lay outside the gene matches. The length of the CDR3 is 12 residues. Germline V gene sequence: CDR1 DFQATT, CDR2 SNEGSKA (reference sequence). CDR3: CSARVAGGPQFF. The CDR3 DNA is TGCAGTGCTAGAGTGGCGGGAGGCCCACAGTTCTTC.

This clonotype was seen a few times. Germline is not matched at one junction end, which may reflect a read error. This chain links TRBV6-1 with TRBJ2-2, with D perhaps assigned TRBD1 or TRBD2 (5 bases each). The CDR3 extends over 13 amino acids. The germline CDR1 and CDR2 sequences are MNHNS and SASEGT. The CDR3 loop reads CASSEQGAGELLF. CDR3 nucleotide sequence: TGTGCCAGCAGTGAACAGGGCGCCGGGGAGCTGCTTTTT.